This TCR beta chain was captured by sequencing in a study of shared clonotypes between healthy human individuals. Study overall: There were three CD4 naive, three CD4 memory, two CD8 naive and one CD8 memory plates per donor.

Clones were read by immunoSEQ multiplex PCR, and TCRdb kept only the in-frame ones, dropping some. The table includes millions of clones, around 90% detected once. Note on this clone: Its antigen is still unknown.

V shed 3 bases and J 8 bases; nucleotides not matched to a gene: 4. Per the germline V gene, CDR1 is SGDLS and CDR2 is YYNGEE. This CDR3 has 14 amino acids. Notes on the study in general: Larger richness was generally estimated for naive than memory subsets. The expectation was that sequencing depth would affect clonotype sharing among donors.

The chain has TRBV9 and TRBJ1-6; 8 bases line up with TRBD1. Source material: naive CD4+ T cells sorted from blood. Subset noted: CD45RA+ positively selected. This sequence originates from a man between 18 and 35 years old in good health. The CDR3 DNA follows: TGTGCCAGCAGCGCCGGACAGGGCCATTCACCCCTCCACTTT. Encoded protein: CASSAGQGHSPLHF.